This T cell receptor beta chain was sequenced for a study of beta chain features in type 1 diabetes listed by TCRdb under 2018. Regarding the study in general: Patients and healthy donors did not differ in mean age, gender distribution, total cell number or subset yield. A total of about 99,000,000 sorted cells were examined across all samples, and RNA yield correlated strongly with the number of cells per subset. In the study, TCRB repertoires of sorted circulating CD4+ T cell subsets from recently diagnosed type 1 diabetes patients were compared with those of matched healthy donors. Naive and central memory subsets were obtained from all 30 or so donors, but regulatory and stem cell-like memory subsets were isolated from only 8 patients and 8 healthy donors. The research as a whole found: Patients with type 1 diabetes made fewer insertions and deleted more nucleotides at VDJ recombination sites, implying thymic rearrangement abnormalities. PCR might favor shorter templates, but patient and control samples were amplified and corrected together, so any skew would affect both groups equally. Naive, central memory and regulatory TCRB repertoires appeared to be more alike among patients than among healthy donors. Because cDNA was sequenced instead of genomic DNA, highly expressing activated cells could be over-represented, though the groups showed no difference in activation or CD3 levels. Because the HLA sub-analyses included only small numbers of individuals, any influence of HLA type on TCRB rearrangement was left unresolved. Type 1 diabetes patients showed a moderate but significant shortening of TCRB CDR3 length in all four CD4+ subsets.

The High Capacity cDNA Reverse Transcription Kit was used to reverse transcribe all of the isolated RNA, meaning that expressed TCRB transcripts were what got sequenced. Deep immunoSEQ sequencing was performed on naive, central memory and regulatory T cell samples, with an average of roughly 4 million total reads per sample. Sorted cells were lysed in RLT buffer and RNA was extracted with DNase-treated RNeasy Micro or Mini kits, depending on cell number. To prevent cross-contamination, each cell subset was processed individually, whereas patient and healthy donor samples were processed jointly. TCRB sequences were amplified from cDNA with the immunoSEQ multiplex PCR, producing 87-bp fragments spanning the CDR3 region. Amplicons were sequenced on the Illumina HiSeq platform. Under the source paper's analysis protocol: PCR bias was computationally corrected using synthetic template baselines, reads within Hamming distance 2 were collapsed, and singletons that could not be merged were discarded. Reads were aligned to IMGT to assign V, D and J genes, CDR3 length, and insertions or deletions at six rearrangement sites. Within each subset, clonotype counts were normalized to sorted cell number, and only after that were true diversity and Gini coefficients computed with the tcR R package. Repertoire sharing was quantified using the overlap coefficient calculated on TCRB nucleotide sequences. Out-of-frame TCRB sequences from naive cells were analyzed as a proxy for the pre-selection repertoire. TCRdb provides this immuneACCESS table in a form limited to in-frame rearrangements. Some clones are lacking; in checked studies, under half of them reflect an unresolved V gene, and why the rest are absent is not known. V, J and clone size are taken as reported in that table, and D and trimming were inferred from the DNA itself. The sample table lists some 230,000 clones, 9% to 10% of them with a count of one. The top ten hold about 0.037% of the sample.

The germline V gene (reference sequence) supplies CDR1 LNHDA and CDR2 SQIVND. The CDR3, from cysteine to phenylalanine, totals 14 residues. Only CDR3 DNA is held: 42 bases, read in frame from base 1. V was cut back by 7 bases and J by 6 bases, leaving a gap of 15 bases between them. Each donor gave one peripheral blood draw, approximately 110 mL on average, collected into heparinised tubes. Using a panel that included CD45RO, CCR7, CD25, CD127, CD95 and CD27, naive, central memory, regulatory and stem cell-like memory CD4+ T cells were sorted on a BD FACSAria II. Every sorted population had a purity above 95%. PBMCs were isolated immediately by Lymphoprep density gradient centrifugation and stained directly without culture. Samples were stained and sorted in pairs, with one healthy donor and one patient per experiment, so that batch effects were minimized. A word on this clone: Its specific antigen is unknown. No much larger clone exists at a distance of one base, and base qualities are not known.

The sample consisted of naive CD4+ T cells from blood. Taken with the paper, the label for cell subset or site translates to: true naive CD4+ T cells. The sequence joins TRBV19 to TRBJ2-2, and perhaps TRBD1 as D gene, on 5 matching bases. The TCR was taken from a woman aged 18-29 years in good health. The DNA sequence follows: TGTGCCAGTACAGGGATTAAGGCTTCCGGGGAGCTGTTTTTT. Translated, this gives CASTGIKASGELFF.